This TCR beta chain was captured by sequencing in a study of Graves' ophthalmopathy and Graves' hyperthyroidism. Germline assignment: CDR1 DFQATT and CDR2 SNEGSKA (reference sequence). V lost 7 bases and J lost 8, with 20 bases in between. CDR3 length: 13 residues. There are many counts of this clonotype. The authors amplified TCR beta CDR3 regions, and they did so from RNA transcripts for repertoire sequencing. RT-PCR was first run with HTBI primers, then multiplex PCR in a second round. TCRdb analysed the multiplex PCR reads with MiXCR anew, one entry per CDR3 protein. Among hundreds of thousands of distinct CDR3 sequences listed, over 20% were seen once.

The sample comprised peripheral blood. This sequence was found in a young woman with stable Graves' hyperthyroidism. Some clones in this sample may be carry-over from other donors' samples. The chain combines TRBV20-1 with TRBJ1-2; possibly TRBD1 for D (5 bases). Written as DNA, the CDR3 is TGCAGTGTAAACCGGGAAACCAGGGACGGCTACACCTTC. Translated, it gives CSVNRETRDGYTF.